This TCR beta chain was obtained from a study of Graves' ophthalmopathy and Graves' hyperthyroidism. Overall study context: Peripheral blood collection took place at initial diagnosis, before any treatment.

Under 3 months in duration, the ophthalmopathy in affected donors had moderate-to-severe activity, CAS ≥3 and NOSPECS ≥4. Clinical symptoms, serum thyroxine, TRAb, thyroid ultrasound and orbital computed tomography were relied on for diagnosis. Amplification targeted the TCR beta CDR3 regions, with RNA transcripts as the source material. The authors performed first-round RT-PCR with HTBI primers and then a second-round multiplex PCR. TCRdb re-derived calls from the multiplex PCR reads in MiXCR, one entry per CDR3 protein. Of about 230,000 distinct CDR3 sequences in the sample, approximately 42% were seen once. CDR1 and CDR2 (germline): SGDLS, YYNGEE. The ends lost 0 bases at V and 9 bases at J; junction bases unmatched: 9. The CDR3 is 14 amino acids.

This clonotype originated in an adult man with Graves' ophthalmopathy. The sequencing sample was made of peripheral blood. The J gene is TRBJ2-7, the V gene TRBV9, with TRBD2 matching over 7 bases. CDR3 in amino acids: CASSVDQGGQVQYF. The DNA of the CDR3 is TGTGCCAGCAGCGTAGATCAGGGAGGGCAAGTGCAGTACTTC. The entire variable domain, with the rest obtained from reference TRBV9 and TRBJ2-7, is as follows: DSGVTQTPKHLITATGQRVTLRCSPRSGDLSVYWYQQSLDQGLQFLIQYYNGEERAKGNILERFSAQQFPDLHSELNLSSLELGDSALYFCASSVDQGGQVQYFGPGTRLTVT.